This TCR beta chain appears in the sequencing data of a study of blood T cells in healthy people across ages (dated by TCRdb to the mid-2010s). In terms of the full investigation: In model experiments, template switching captured about one uniquely barcoded TCR beta cDNA molecule for every two T cells. Using deep sequencing normalized with unique cDNA molecular identifiers, the study measured how TCR beta repertoire diversity changes with age. Donors were grouped into four age groups: young (average roughly 17 years), middle-aged (roughly 37), aged (roughly 62) and long-lived (about 82). To avoid experimental bias, donors of different ages were spread randomly across the sequencing lanes. For two donors (one aged 18 to 30 and one aged 80 or older), the study analyzed two additional independent replicas of 1 million unique cDNA reads from the same blood draw. What the authors observed across the whole study: There was a strong correlation between observed TCR beta diversity and the percentage of naive T cells measured by flow cytometry. Total diversity estimates from one million sequenced T cells were considered lower bounds and underestimates. Because profiling used bulk unsorted PBMCs, naive and antigen-experienced compartments could not be compared conclusively. As age increased, observed TCR beta diversity per million T cells dropped in a roughly linear way, and a significant reduction was already evident by age 40. Compared with the aged group, the long-lived group had more naive CD4+ T cells, fewer expanded clones and increased TCR diversity, suggesting age selection. Because donor CMV infection status was unknown, age-related changes in expanded clonotypes were potentially confounded.

Systemically healthy Caucasian individuals from Russia, 35 to 50 in total and aged roughly 6 to 95 years, were included as donors. Approximately 10 milliliters of peripheral blood were collected from each donor into EDTA-treated Vacutainer tubes. PBMCs were isolated by Ficoll-Paque density-gradient centrifugation, with at least 6 million obtained per sample. Trizol reagent was used to extract total RNA from PBMCs, with at least 5 micrograms per sample. For every donor, flow cytometry on a PBMC aliquot measured the percentage of naive CD45RAhigh/CD27high T cells. The sample holds a few counts of this clonotype. The specificity of this receptor is unknown. Per-base qualities were not stored, and no clone one base away is much larger. V ends up 1 base short and J 6 bases short, with an unmatched junction base count of 1. Inclusive of the bounding cysteine and phenylalanine, the CDR3 is 14 residues long. Here the CDR3 DNA is all that survives: 42 bases in frame from base 1. CDR1 and CDR2 are read off the germline V gene (reference sequence) as LGHDT and YNNKEL.

The library was obtained by 5' RACE. Data came from an Illumina HiSeq 2500. The second PCR ran for about 6 to 12 cycles and used a J-beta primer mix along with a sample-barcoded 5' primer. Each TCR beta cDNA molecule received a unique molecular identifier from a template-switch 5' adaptor carrying 12 random nucleotides. Each sample yielded at least 3 million CDR3-containing paired-end reads. First-strand cDNA synthesis was performed from all RNA using the Mint cDNA synthesis kit, with priming by a TRBC-specific oligonucleotide. All cDNA was treated with uracil-DNA glycosylase and then went through a first 18-cycle PCR with the universal primers M1SS and BC2_uni_R. As for how the authors treated the data: For normalization, 1 million high-quality reads were randomly selected from each sample, with every read carrying a distinct molecular identifier. Reads with shared molecular identifiers were discarded instead of being binned into consensus sequences. MiTCR, with a Q25 quality threshold and the strictest error-elimination algorithm, was used for CDR3 identification, clonotype clustering and error correction. A nonparametric unseen species model with Euler transformation was used to estimate lower-bound total TCR beta diversity. TCRdb handled the public reads itself, with Q25 trimming in fastp and clone calling in MiXCR, and kept productive beta chains. Rows with one shared CDR3 protein collapse into an entry with the most common genes and DNA. These V and J calls are TCRdb output, not the study's own analysis. The sample records some 1.5 million distinct CDR3 sequences, roughly 30% of which are singletons. The ten largest clones represent 6.5% to 8.5% of the sample.

The rearranged segments are TRBV3-1 and TRBJ1-4, and 8 junctional nucleotides match TRBD1. The TCR sequence derives from a woman in her thirties in good health. Sequencing was performed on blood. The DNA is TGTGCCAGCAGCCAAGCAGGGGGCGATGAAAAACTGTTTTTT. This is translated as CASSQAGGDEKLFF.